The entry that follows covers one T cell receptor beta chain sequence. In this sample, this clonotype turned up a few times. No cognate antigen has been identified for it. No quality values exist for individual bases; no much larger clone is one base distant. Reading from cysteine to phenylalanine, the CDR3 counts 15 amino acids. Only CDR3 DNA is held: 45 bases, read in frame from base 1. The CDR1 and CDR2 encoded by the germline V gene (reference sequence) are SEHNR and FQNEAQ. Relative to germline, V is missing 5 bases and J is missing 6 bases, with 8 bases of the junction outside any gene match. The sample's time point label is to be understood as: newly diagnosed GD, antithyroid drugs for less than 3 months. For both TCR sequencing and RNA sequencing, RNA was extracted from PBMCs in TRIzol. The diagnosis of Graves' disease followed American Thyroid Association guidelines. Patients for the study were recruited at an endocrinology department in Xi'an, China. From each patient, 8 to 10 milliliters of peripheral blood was collected into an EDTA anticoagulant tube. Ficoll Paque Plus density gradient separation was used to isolate PBMCs, and no additional T cell sorting was done. RNA quality was checked with an Agilent 2100 Bioanalyzer and agarose gel, and concentration with a NanoDrop 2000.

The data belong to a study of regulatory T cells in long-lasting Graves disease (dated by TCRdb to the early 2020s). With respect to the entire study: Antithyroid drugs had been taken for less than 3 months by newly diagnosed Graves' disease patients. Peripheral blood TCR sequencing and RNA sequencing compared persistent Graves' disease patients with newly diagnosed Graves' disease patients. The study was registered as a clinical trial and conducted in China. TCR sequencing covered some 13 persistent and about 20 newly diagnosed Graves' disease patients, around 33 samples in total.

The library was obtained by multiplex PCR. Sequencing took place on an Illumina HiSeq 4000. To build TCR beta libraries, CDR3 regions were amplified by Arm-PCR using iRepertoire HTBI primers. Before sequencing, the PCR products went through gel purification. Concerning the study's data processing: A total of roughly 65 TRBV and under 15 TRBJ segments were identified across samples and were used for gene usage analysis of CDR3 amino acid clonotypes. COPE and FqMerger were used to merge filtered high-quality paired reads into contigs. BLAST was used to align contigs to IMGT TRBV, TRBD and TRBJ reference genes, and CDR3 was defined according to IMGT. Any clonotype with a frequency above 0.1% was counted as a highly expanded clone. Shannon entropy served as the measure of repertoire diversity, while the Gini coefficient captured V-J evenness. Clonotypes shared by more than one individual were considered public. The public reads were reprocessed in TCRdb via fastp at Q25 and MiXCR, keeping in-frame beta chains. Duplicate CDR3 protein sequences are folded into a single record with the most common DNA and genes. TCRdb, not the original authors, processed these V and J calls. Recorded for this sample are approximately 540,000 distinct CDR3 sequences; 9.5% to 15% of them occurred a single time. Almost 9% of the sample is held by the ten biggest clonotypes.

Study-wide findings and limitations: Only the TCR beta chain was sequenced and analyzed. Persistent Graves' disease patients showed lower TCR Shannon entropy and fewer highly expanded clones than newly diagnosed patients, suggesting clonal expansion. The study examined only peripheral blood because the primary lesion, thyroid tissue, could not be accessed. Persistent patients shared more public clonotypes among themselves (2,741) than newly diagnosed patients did (about 1,000). TRBV28, TRBJ1-2 and TRBJ2-5 were preferentially used in persistent disease, while TRBV20-1 and TRBJ2-1 were favored in newly diagnosed disease. The small sample size was acknowledged by the authors as a limitation that may reduce accuracy.

This sample was shared with a second study, whose subject was T cells in Graves' hyperthyroidism and ophthalmopathy. Per the second study: Stable Graves' hyperthyroidism was defined as no progression to ophthalmopathy during 18 months of follow-up. Hyperthyroidism patients were newly diagnosed, with disease duration under 2 months, and aged 18 to 65 years. Patients with uncontrolled infections, other autoimmune diseases, pregnancy or lactation were excluded. Diagnoses were based on clinical symptoms, serum thyroxine and TRAb, thyroid ultrasound and orbital computed tomography. A first-round RT-PCR of the TCR CDR3 used the HTBI primer set with the Qiagen OneStep RT-PCR kit. Blood samples also contained most of the expanded thyroid clonotypes (frequency above 0.001), which suggests that blood repertoires may reflect thyroid immune responses. Ophthalmopathy was separated from stable hyperthyroidism by a 13 V-J signature model, with 85% to 90% sensitivity and about 81% specificity obtained in cross-validation and 80%/75% obtained in testing. In validation, the model predicted progression to ophthalmopathy a median of roughly 6.2 months before onset, with about 70% sensitivity and roughly 72% specificity. To identify distinguishing TCR V-J signatures, a discovery cohort of 95 to 100 patients was used, comprising 43 with Graves' ophthalmopathy and 57 with stable Graves' hyperthyroidism. An independent validation cohort of 18 to 20 hyperthyroidism patients and more than 15 patients who later progressed to ophthalmopathy tested prospective prediction of ophthalmopathy. For training and testing, the 80 to 100 patients in the discovery cohort were randomly divided in a 7:3 ratio. In addition, the study compared T-cell repertoires in thyroid tissue and in blood from about six Graves' hyperthyroidism patients. After blood sampling, hyperthyroidism patients were treated with methimazole at a starting dose of 30 mg daily, and ophthalmopathy patients were treated with high-dose intravenous methylprednisolone. Libraries were constructed in a second round of multiplex PCR, after which size selection and purification were carried out. Libraries were sequenced paired-end with 100 bp reads on an Illumina HiSeq2000. SOAPnuke was used to process the raw data, removing reads that contained adapters or uncalled bases, had a mean Phred below 15, or lacked an exact match to the constant primer or identifier. High-quality paired reads were merged with COPE v1.2.5, and unique nucleotide sequences were defined as clonotypes. MiTCR v1.1 was used to align clonotypes to the IMGT TRBV, TRBD and TRBJ reference segments. Only V-J combinations with frequency above 0.0001, covering about 99% of repertoires, were analysed. The TCS score was defined as the ratio of F50 (clonal expansion) to E x V (chaos), calculated using BLOSUM62-based TCRdist between CDR3 peptides within each V-J. Welch's t-statistics and random forest reduced fewer than 600 V-J features to 10 to 15, which were used in a naive Bayes classifier (R e1071). No statistical method was used to set the sample size in advance, and investigators knew the group allocation. According to the paper, TCR Vbeta CDR3 sequencing was carried out on about 140 peripheral blood samples, which came from fewer than 50 ophthalmopathy, under 80 hyperthyroidism and 17 progressor patients.

Sequenced material: peripheral blood mononuclear cells (PBMCs), taken at new diagnosis, from a patient treated with antithyroid drugs. The chain was built from TRBV7-9 and TRBJ2-3, with 10 bases in between that match TRBD1. The TCR sequence derives from a woman aged 25 to 39 with Graves disease. Donor details come from another sample of the same person, matched by shared clones. The CDR3 sequence is CASSSRDRGFDTQYF. The DNA is TGTGCCAGCAGCAGCCGGGACAGGGGTTTTGATACGCAGTATTTT.